The entry that follows covers one TCR beta chain sequence. Its antigen is unknown. The data stem from a study of T cell responses to AZD1222 COVID-19 vaccine. In the study overall: Some second doses came at about 4 weeks and others at about 12 weeks; these were pooled. Study-wide findings and caveats: Mostly white British, mostly female donors; authors suggested clonal diversity may be underestimated. Every sample of the repertoires postdated the peak T cell response.

The table came from immunoSEQ multiplex PCR; TCRdb's copy has only in-frame clones and leaves some out. Among approximately 84,000 clones listed, 85% to 90% were seen once. The CDR3 spans 19 residues. The germline V and J ends were trimmed by 5 bases and 2 bases, with 26 bases remaining between them. Germline V CDR1 and CDR2: SGHAT, FQNNGV. This chain links TRBV11-2 with TRBJ2-3, with D maybe TRBD1 (6 bases). This specimen consisted of peripheral blood, obtained on day 0 of AZD1222 vaccination. The TCR was taken from an adult in good health. CDR3 in amino acids: CASSVRGRQVGQHTDTQYF. DNA for the CDR3: TGTGCCAGCAGCGTCAGGGGCCGCCAGGTTGGGCAGCACACAGATACGCAGTATTTT. Using reference TRBV11-2 and TRBJ2-3 for the parts outside the CDR3, the full variable domain is EAGVAQSPRYKIIEKRQSVAFWCNPISGHATLYWYQQILGQGPKLLIQFQNNGVVDDSQLPKDRFSAERLKGVDSTLKIQPAKLEDSAVYLCASSVRGRQVGQHTDTQYFGPGTRLTVL.